A selection of T cell receptor beta chains follows, all from one sample in a study of post-analysis software for immune sequencing data. MiXCR, applied by TCRdb to the PCR reads, yields one record per CDR3 protein. Among 700,000 to 900,000 distinct CDR3 sequences listed, roughly 50% were seen once. The specimen sequenced was blood. Receptor source: a girl under 18 with multiple sclerosis. The CDR3 runs from the conserved cysteine through the conserved F or W.

j_call v_call cdr3_aa
TRBJ1-5 TRBV28 CASSTLGQGFSNQPQHF
TRBJ2-2 TRBV7-2 CASQMHAGSGAGELFF
. TRBV28 CASSLQGGNEQYF
TRBJ1-2 TRBV12-3/TRBV12-4 CASSRTTGAGYGYTF
TRBJ2-7 TRBV24-1 CATSDPRDTTYEQYF
TRBJ2-1 TRBV13 CASSLWGKSGNEQFF
TRBJ1-2 TRBV20-1 CSALRTGNYGYTF
TRBJ1-4 TRBV29-1 CSVGEGGEKLFF
TRBJ1-2 TRBV12-3/TRBV12-4 CASSLQGPGYTF
TRBJ2-3 TRBV4-2 CASSQESSASTDTQYF
TRBJ2-2 TRBV12-3/TRBV12-4 CASSSRLVNTGELFF
TRBJ2-5 TRBV20-1 CSARVLLGAEETQYF
TRBJ2-5 TRBV20-1 CSASGGQLETQYF
TRBJ1-1 TRBV4-3 CASSQVAGAANTEAFF
TRBJ2-3 TRBV15 CATSRGQPSTDMQYF
TRBJ1-5 TRBV19 CASSGREDQPQHF
TRBJ2-1 TRBV29-1 CSVASYNEQFF
TRBJ1-2 TRBV7-2 CASSLRVSGQGGGYTF
TRBJ2-3 TRBV7-3 CASSLGGGVGDTQYF
TRBJ2-3 TRBV28 CASRHRDGGTDTQYF
TRBJ1-2 TRBV4-2 CASSQDLGGDRFPYGYTF
TRBJ2-7 TRBV6-2/TRBV6-3 CAHRLAGSYEQYF
TRBJ2-7 TRBV7-9 CASSPTSKEDRPSRSYEQYF
TRBJ1-2 TRBV10-3 CAISESSRAGPYGYTF
TRBJ2-3 TRBV10-3 CAIRDIAYTDTQYF
TRBJ2-7 TRBV5-1 CASSWRQALGDEQYF
TRBJ2-5 TRBV12-3/TRBV12-4 CASSTLVGQETQYF
TRBJ2-7 TRBV7-2 CASSLTTSGSYEQYF
TRBJ2-1 TRBV20-1 CSASAPSGYNEQFF
TRBJ1-2 TRBV12-3/TRBV12-4 CASSLSGPTNYGYTF
TRBJ2-5 TRBV12-3/TRBV12-4 CASSFKLSRRGGTQETQYF
TRBJ2-4 TRBV28 CASSHGGGLAKNIQYF
TRBJ2-1 TRBV12-3/TRBV12-4 CASSFRTSSYNEQFF
TRBJ2-3 TRBV5-1 CASSAGLYTDTQYF
TRBJ2-1 TRBV6-1 CASVSYNEQFF
TRBJ2-3 TRBV7-9 CASSPSGAGETDTQYF
TRBJ2-1 TRBV6-4 CASSDSSNNEQFF
TRBJ1-2 TRBV20-1 CSATVTANYGYTF
TRBJ1-4 TRBV12-3/TRBV12-4 CASTRRDRDEKLFF
TRBJ2-1 TRBV9 CASSEQGDLVDEQFF
. TRBV15 CATRADNLQETQYF
TRBJ2-1 TRBV20-1 CSAMKPAGYNEQFF
TRBJ2-1 TRBV20-1 CSARVLGTSGQAVKQFF
TRBJ1-2 TRBV12-5 CASGSNTNYGYTF
TRBJ2-7 TRBV7-2 CASSSPGQAYEQYF
TRBJ2-1 TRBV5-1 CASSLVGGVRNEQFF
TRBJ1-5 TRBV4-2 CASSQDAQGGNQPQHF
TRBJ2-1 TRBV9 CASSVGLAGARDEQFF
TRBJ2-7 TRBV20-1 CSAKAGDSSYEQYF
TRBJ1-1 TRBV20-1 CSAGTGSDTEAFF
TRBJ2-1 TRBV18 CASSTIHFGLAGGHPQNEQFF
TRBJ2-1 TRBV7-7 CASSPGTGGTDEQFF
TRBJ2-1 TRBV4-1 CASSQDGSGRPDNEQFF
TRBJ2-3 TRBV25-1 CASTLAGVTDTQYF
TRBJ2-1 TRBV20-1 CSAPRSYNEQFF
TRBJ2-3 TRBV5-1 CASRSGTGYGDTQYF
TRBJ2-7 TRBV7-9 CASSLFDGQGHEQYF
TRBJ2-7 TRBV12-5 CASGEGSSYEQYF
TRBJ2-3 TRBV10-3 CAISLGYPDTQYF